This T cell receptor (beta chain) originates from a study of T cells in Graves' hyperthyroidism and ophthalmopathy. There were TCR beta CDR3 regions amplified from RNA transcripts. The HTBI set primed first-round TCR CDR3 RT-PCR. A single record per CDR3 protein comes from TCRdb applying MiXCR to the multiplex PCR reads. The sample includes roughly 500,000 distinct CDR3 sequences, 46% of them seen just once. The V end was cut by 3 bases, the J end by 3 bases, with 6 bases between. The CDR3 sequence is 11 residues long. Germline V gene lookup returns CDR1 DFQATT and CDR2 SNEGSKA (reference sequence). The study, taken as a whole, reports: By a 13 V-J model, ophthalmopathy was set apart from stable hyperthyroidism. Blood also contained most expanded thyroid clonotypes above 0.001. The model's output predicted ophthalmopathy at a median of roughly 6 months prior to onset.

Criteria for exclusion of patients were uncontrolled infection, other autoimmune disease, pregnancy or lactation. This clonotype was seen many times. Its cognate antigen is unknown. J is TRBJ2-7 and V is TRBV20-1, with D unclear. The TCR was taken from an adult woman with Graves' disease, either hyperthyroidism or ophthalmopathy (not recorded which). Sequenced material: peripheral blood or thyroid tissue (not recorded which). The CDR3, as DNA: TGCAGTGCTAGTACCGACTACGAGCAGTACTTC. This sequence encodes CSASTDYEQYF.